In this sample, the clone carrying this T cell receptor (beta chain) turned up many times. The antigen remains unidentified. Purities over 95% were achieved in all sorted populations. The data derive from a study of beta chain features in type 1 diabetes. Study conclusions and caveats: A greater similarity of naive, central memory and Treg TCRB repertoires was seen among patients than among healthy donors. Significant though moderate, a shortening of TCRB CDR3s appeared in all four CD4+ subsets of Type 1 diabetes patients. For TCRB rearrangement, an influence of HLA type remained unresolved here.

Expressed TCRB transcripts were sequenced, since all the RNA that had been isolated was reverse transcribed. The assay was immunoSEQ multiplex PCR, and TCRdb's table has in-frame clones only and misses some. The sample has 120,000 to 150,000 clones; 10% to 15% are singletons. Sequencing was carried out using central memory CD4+ T cells from blood. This TCR was sampled from a man between 18 and 35 years old with type 1 diabetes.

In DNA form, the CDR3 reads TGTGCCAGCAGCGTAGCTGGGAATAACTATGGCTACACCTTC. Translation gives CASSVAGNNYGYTF. The chain couples TRBV9 to TRBJ1-2; D is ambiguous. Trimming stripped 0 bases from V and 1 base from J, with 7 bases between. CDR1 and CDR2 (germline): SGDLS, YYNGEE. CDR3 length: 14 amino acids.